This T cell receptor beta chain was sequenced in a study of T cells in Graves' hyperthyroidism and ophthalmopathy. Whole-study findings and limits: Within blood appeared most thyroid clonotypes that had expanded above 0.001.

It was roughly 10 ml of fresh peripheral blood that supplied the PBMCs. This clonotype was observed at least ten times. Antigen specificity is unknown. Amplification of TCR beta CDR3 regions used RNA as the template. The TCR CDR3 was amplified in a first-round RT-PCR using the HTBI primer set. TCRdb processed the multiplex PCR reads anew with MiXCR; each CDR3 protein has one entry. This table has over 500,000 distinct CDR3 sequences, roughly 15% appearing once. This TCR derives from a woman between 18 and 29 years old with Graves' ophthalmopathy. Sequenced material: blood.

CDR3 in amino acids: CASSQTSTRPPTDTQYF. CDR3 DNA sequence: TGTGCCAGCAGTCAGACGTCGACCCGTCCTCCCACAGATACGCAGTATTTT. The chain recombines TRBV6-1 with TRBJ2-3; D remains unclear. Germline-derived CDR1 and CDR2 are MNHNS and SASEGT. The V gene lost 5 bases and the J gene lost 2 bases, with 20 bases spanning the gap. The CDR3 length is 17 residues.